These 30 T cell receptor beta chains came from one sample sequenced in a study of T cell responses to AZD1222 COVID-19 vaccine. The data were produced by immunoSEQ multiplex PCR, yet TCRdb's version contains in-frame clones alone and is incomplete. Of around 90,000 clones listed, roughly 84% were seen once; the top ten hold approximately 12%. Sequencing was performed on peripheral blood, taken on day 0 of AZD1222 vaccination. These receptors were taken from an adult in good health.

This clone was seen a single time. This sequence joins TRBV28 and TRBJ1-6; D gene unclear. Germline V CDR1 and CDR2: MDHEN, SYDVKM. The CDR3 has 15 amino acids. V lost 4 bases and J 3 bases, leaving 10 bases between the germline ends. CDR3 nucleotide sequence: TGTGCCAGCAGTTGGATGGCCAGCTATAATTCACCCCTCCACTTT. This gives the protein CASSWMASYNSPLHF.

The rearrangement joins TRBV4-2 to TRBJ2-1; 7 positions agree with TRBD1. V was pared by 6 bases and J by 7 bases, with 15 bases of the junction left unmatched. This CDR3 comprises 16 residues. The germline V gene has CDR1 LGHNA and CDR2 YNFKEQ. The CDR3 sequence is CASSPTSRQDRNEQFF. As DNA, the CDR3 is TGTGCCAGCAGTCCTACCAGTAGACAGGACAGGAATGAGCAGTTCTTC.

The chain employs TRBV7-2 and TRBJ2-1, with D hard to call. Trimming removed 2 bases at V and 9 bases at J, with 11 bases between. This CDR3 is 13 amino acids long. CDR1 and CDR2 (germline): SGHTA, FQGNSA. In nucleotides, the CDR3 is TGTGCCAGCAGCTTAAATGCCGCGACTGAGCAGTTCTTC. This sequence encodes CASSLNAATEQFF.

This chain connects TRBV15 to TRBJ2-5; possibly TRBD1 or TRBD2 for D (5 bases each). The CDR3 contains 16 residues. Per germline, CDR1 LNHNV and CDR2 YYDKDF (reference sequence). V shed 6 bases and J shed 1 base, with 18 bases lying between them. The CDR3 reads CATSRDVRASQETQYF. The CDR3 nucleotides read TGTGCCACCAGTCGGGACGTTCGGGCCAGCCAAGAGACCCAGTACTTC.

The chain couples TRBV5-1 to TRBJ1-2; 9 positions agree with TRBD1. Losses at the gene ends were 7 bases for V and 3 bases for J; bases not matched to a gene: 1. Germline-derived CDR1 and CDR2 are SGHRS and YFSETQ. This CDR3 spans 12 amino acids. CDR3 sequence (DNA): TGCGCCAGCCGGACAGGGGACTATGGCTACACCTTC. Amino acids: CASRTGDYGYTF.

In this sample, this clone turned up once. This rearrangement joins TRBV7-2 to TRBJ2-2; 9 nucleotides agree with TRBD2. The germline gives CDR1 SGHTA, CDR2 FQGNSA. The CDR3 has 18 residues. With 0 bases clipped from V and 4 bases from J, the junction kept 9 bases outside the gene matches. The CDR3 DNA reads as TGTGCCAGCAGCTTAGCGCGCGGGGGGGCCTGGAGCACCGGGGAGCTGTTTTTT. Its protein is CASSLARGGAWSTGELFF.

The chain recombines TRBV5-1 with TRBJ1-1; TRBD1 might be the D (6 bases). The germline V gene encodes CDR1 SGHRS and CDR2 YFSETQ. This CDR3 is built from 15 residues. V lost 4 bases and J lost 3, with 16 bases in between. The CDR3 DNA reads TGCGCCAGCAGCCCATTGCAGGGGAGGTACACTGAAGCTTTCTTT. It yields the protein CASSPLQGRYTEAFF.

V is TRBV3-1 (or the pseudogene TRBV3-2) and J is TRBJ2-5; 10 bases are shared with TRBD2. Germline trimming cut 4 bases from V and 5 bases from J; bases unmatched to any gene: 19. Per germline, CDR1 LGHDT and CDR2 YNNKEL (reference sequence). The CDR3 sequence is 19 residues long. The CDR3 DNA reads TGTGCCAGCAGCCCTCTTTCGGGTAGCGGGGGGAGGGAGTTTGAGACCCAGTACTTC. Translating it yields CASSPLSGSGGREFETQYF.

V and J are TRBV9 and TRBJ2-1, with 8 bases fitting TRBD2. The CDR3 consists of 14 residues. The J segment lost 8 bases and the V segment lost 1 base, leaving 5 bases of the junction unmatched. Germline CDR1 SGDLS, CDR2 YYNGEE. The CDR3 loop is CASSVLSGEDEQFF. The CDR3 DNA sequence: TGTGCCAGCAGCGTACTTAGCGGGGAGGATGAGCAGTTCTTC.

The CDR3 coding sequence is TGTGCCAGTAGTACCAACCCCGTGGGGGGCGAGCAGTTCTTC. This encodes CASSTNPVGGEQFF. The V gene is TRBV19, the J gene TRBJ2-1; possibly TRBD1 or TRBD2 for D (6 bases each). V was cut by 4 bases and J by 10 bases, with 17 bases left in between. Germline V CDR1 and CDR2: LNHDA, SQIVND (reference sequence). CDR3 length equals 14 residues. Based on the CDR3 plus reference TRBV19 and TRBJ2-1, the full variable domain is DGGITQSPKYLFRKEGQNVTLSCEQNLNHDAMYWYRQDPGQGLRLIYYSQIVNDFQKGDIAEGYSVSREKKESFPLTVTSAQKNPTAFYLCASSTNPVGGEQFFGPGTRLTVL.

The rearrangement joins TRBV5-6 to TRBJ2-7; D is undetermined. Trimming cost V 0 bases and J 2 bases, with 12 bases left between them. Germline-derived CDR1 and CDR2 are SGHDT and YYEEEE. This CDR3 has 15 residues. The CDR3 sequence is CASSLGYGVTYEQYF. Written as DNA, the CDR3 is TGTGCCAGCAGCTTGGGGTACGGAGTAACCTACGAGCAGTACTTC.

The rearrangement uses TRBV30 and TRBJ1-5; 9 bases fit TRBD1. The CDR3 totals 15 residues. V trimming: 2 bases; J trimming: 5 bases; junction bases outside the gene matches: 7. From germline, CDR1 is GTSNPN and CDR2 SVGIG (reference sequence). The CDR3 protein is CAWSSPGQGYQPQHF. The CDR3 DNA is TGTGCCTGGAGTTCACCGGGACAGGGCTATCAGCCCCAGCATTTT.

The J gene is TRBJ1-5, the V gene TRBV2; the match to TRBD1 covers 8 bases. The CDR3 is 15 amino acids. After removal of 6 bases from V and 4 bases from J, the junction contained 8 bases not matched to a gene. Germline CDR1 SNHLY, CDR2 FYNNEI. The DNA for the CDR3 is TGTGCCAGCAGGGAACAGGGGGTTGGAAATCAGCCCCAGCATTTT. Its translation is CASREQGVGNQPQHF.

This chain uses TRBV14 with TRBJ1-2, with no clear D. The CDR3 consists of 14 residues. V was trimmed by 4 bases and J by 0 bases, leaving 9 bases between them. Germline assignment: CDR1 SGHDN and CDR2 FVKESK. This CDR3 is CASSPGFPNYGYTF. The CDR3 DNA reads TGTGCCAGCAGCCCTGGGTTCCCTAACTATGGCTACACCTTC.

CDR3 DNA sequence: TGTGCCAGCAGCTTGGCCTGGGACCCCTCCTACGAGCAGTACTTC. Amino acids: CASSLAWDPSYEQYF. The chain employs TRBV5-6 and TRBJ2-7; the D call may be TRBD1 or TRBD2 (5 bases each). Trimming removed 0 bases at V and 0 bases at J, with 10 bases between. The length of the CDR3 is 15 residues. The V gene's germline CDR1 is SGHDT and CDR2 YYEEEE.

This chain joins TRBV18 and TRBJ2-7; D possibly corresponds to TRBD1 (6 bases). V lost 4 bases and J lost 2, with 18 bases in between. Germline V gene sequence: CDR1 KGHSH, CDR2 LQKENI. This CDR3 is built from 16 residues. The CDR3 reads CASSQTAGTGPYEQYF. The CDR3 coding sequence is TGTGCCAGCTCACAGACTGCCGGAACAGGGCCCTACGAGCAGTACTTC.

This sequence joins TRBV18 and TRBJ2-3; D could derive from TRBD1 or TRBD2 (6 bases each). Trimming took 4 bases from V and 1 from J, leaving 9 bases between them. The CDR3 covers 14 residues. Germline V gene sequence: CDR1 KGHSH, CDR2 LQKENI. In nucleotides, the CDR3 is TGTGCCAGCTCACAGGGGGGCGGCACAGATACGCAGTATTTT. Amino acid sequence: CASSQGGGTDTQYF.

The chain joins TRBV5-6 to TRBJ1-1; 7 bases fit TRBD1. CDR3 length: 12 amino acids. V lost 0 bases to trimming and J lost 7 bases; unmatched junction nucleotides: 0. Germline lookup yields CDR1 SGHDT and CDR2 YYEEEE. This chain's CDR3 is CASSLGTGEAFF. The CDR3 nucleotides are TGTGCCAGCAGCTTGGGGACAGGTGAAGCTTTCTTT. The whole variable domain, remainder taken from reference TRBV5-6 and TRBJ1-1, is DAGVTQSPTHLIKTRGQQVTLRCSPKSGHDTVSWYQQALGQGPQFIFQYYEEEERQRGNFPDRFSGHQFPNYSSELNVNALLLGDSALYLCASSLGTGEAFFGQGTRLTVV.

The rearrangement joins TRBV7-8 to TRBJ1-2; TRBD1 matches 9 bases. Losses at the gene ends were 3 bases for V and 6 bases for J; bases not matched to a gene: 5. This CDR3 has 14 amino acids. Germline values: CDR1 SGHVS, CDR2 FQNEAQ. CDR3 amino acids: CASSLQQGADGYTF. CDR3 nucleotides: TGTGCCAGCAGCTTGCAACAGGGGGCGGATGGCTACACCTTC.

The V gene is TRBV7-2, the J gene TRBJ2-1, with 8 bases identical to TRBD2. This CDR3 is 15 amino acids long. Germline V gene data show CDR1 as SGHTA and CDR2 as FQGNSA. V gave up 5 bases and J gave up 7 bases; unmatched junction bases: 10. The CDR3 loop reads CASSVVGGAYNEQFF. The CDR3, as DNA: TGTGCCAGCAGCGTGGTCGGGGGGGCGTATAATGAGCAGTTCTTC.

V usage is TRBV2 and J usage is TRBJ1-1; 7 nucleotides line up with TRBD1. CDR1 is SNHLY, CDR2 FYNNEI, per germline. The junction had 4 bases not matched to a gene; V was cut back by 6 bases and J by 0 bases. This CDR3 spans 14 amino acids. CDR3 amino acids: CASSQQGLNTEAFF. DNA for the CDR3: TGTGCCAGCAGCCAACAGGGGCTGAACACTGAAGCTTTCTTT.

The V gene is TRBV5-4, the J gene TRBJ1-1; D call uncertain. This CDR3 has 14 amino acids. Between the trimmed V and J ends, which lost 0 bases and 1 base, there was a span of 7 bases. The germline V gene encodes CDR1 SGHNT and CDR2 YYREEE (reference sequence). The CDR3 sequence is CASSLEAANTEAFF. In DNA form, the CDR3 reads TGTGCCAGCAGCTTGGAGGCAGCGAACACTGAAGCTTTCTTT.

The chain has TRBV5-5 and TRBJ2-1; TRBD1 agrees at 7 bases. Germline assignment: CDR1 SGHKS and CDR2 YYEKEE (reference sequence). The V gene end was trimmed by 4 bases and the J gene end by 5 bases; junction bases not matched to a gene: 3. The CDR3 spans 13 residues. The CDR3 DNA reads as TGTGCCAGCAGCGACGGACAGGACAATGAGCAGTTCTTC. Encoded protein: CASSDGQDNEQFF.

The rearrangement uses TRBV7-8 and TRBJ2-1, with D possibly matching TRBD2 (6 bases). The CDR3 has 15 residues. The V gene lost 3 bases and the J gene lost 6 bases, with 15 bases spanning the gap. Per the germline V gene, CDR1 is SGHVS and CDR2 is FQNEAQ. The CDR3 loop is CASSFGGARVNEQFF. CDR3 DNA: TGTGCCAGCAGCTTCGGAGGGGCAAGAGTCAATGAGCAGTTCTTC.

This chain uses TRBV28 with TRBJ1-1; TRBD1 might be the D (5 bases). This CDR3 has 15 amino acids. Germline-derived CDR1 and CDR2 are MDHEN and SYDVKM. The germline V and J ends were trimmed by 6 bases and 4 bases, with 18 bases remaining between them. The CDR3 sequence is CASSTDGAGTTEAFF. The CDR3, as DNA: TGTGCCAGCAGCACGGACGGAGCCGGGACCACTGAAGCTTTCTTT.

This rearrangement joins TRBV5-1 to TRBJ1-2, with a weak D call TRBD1 (5 bases). V dropped 0 bases and J dropped 10 bases, with 16 bases sitting between them. The CDR3 is 14 amino acids. The germline gives CDR1 SGHRS, CDR2 YFSETQ. As DNA, the CDR3 is TGCGCCAGCAGCTTGGTGGGACGGGCAAACGACTACACCTTC. It is translated as CASSLVGRANDYTF.

This clone occurred a few times. This chain uses TRBV7-9 with TRBJ2-6, with D perhaps matching TRBD1 (5 bases). Germline values: CDR1 SEHNR, CDR2 FQNEAQ (reference sequence). The CDR3 is 15 residues long. With 5 bases removed from V and 1 base from J, the gap between germline ends came to 9 bases. The CDR3 DNA sequence: TGTGCCAGCAGCAGACAGACTTCTGGGGCCAACGTCCTGACTTTC. Translated: CASSRQTSGANVLTF.

This rearrangement joins TRBV6-5 to TRBJ1-6, with TRBD1 matching over 9 bases. The ends lost 8 bases at V and 7 bases at J; junction bases unmatched: 9. Germline loops: CDR1 MNHEY, CDR2 SVGAGI. The length of the CDR3 is 15 residues. The CDR3 DNA is TGTGCCAGCCTAGGTCCCGGGACAGGGAATTCACCCCTCCACTTT. As protein: CASLGPGTGNSPLHF.

The chain has TRBV10-3 and TRBJ1-6; 11 bases line up with TRBD1. This CDR3 is built from 16 residues. V lost 6 bases and J lost 7; bases outside the gene matches: 8. Germline CDR1 and CDR2: ENHRY and SYGVKD. CDR3 sequence reads: CAISSAGQGGNSPLHF. The DNA of the CDR3 is TGTGCCATCAGCTCTGCGGGACAGGGGGGAAATTCACCCCTCCACTTT.

V usage is TRBV7-8 and J usage is TRBJ2-7; D tentatively fits TRBD1 or TRBD2 (5 bases each). This CDR3 contains 15 residues. The V gene lost 5 bases and the J gene lost 2 bases, with 16 bases spanning the gap. CDR1 is SGHVS, CDR2 FQNEAQ, per germline. The CDR3: CASSPSGTATYEQYF. CDR3 nucleotides: TGTGCCAGCAGCCCTTCAGGGACGGCTACCTACGAGCAGTACTTC.